This entry lists 26 T cell receptor beta chains sequenced from one sample in a study of T cell responses to AZD1222 COVID-19 vaccine. The method was immunoSEQ multiplex PCR; TCRdb's version includes in-frame clones alone and lacks a portion of them. Here the sample spans 90,000 to 150,000 clones, 87% being singletons. Material: peripheral blood, obtained on day 0 of AZD1222 vaccination. These receptors were collected from an adult in good health.

This chain joins TRBV21-1 and TRBJ1-6; the table's D call TRBD1 went unverified against the DNA. TRBV21-1 is deemed a pseudogene. The CDR3 is 16 residues long. CDR3 region: CASSRKATEVRSPLHF. The CDR3 DNA sequence: TGTGCCAGCAGCAGAAAGGCGACAGAAGTTAGGTCACCCCTCCACTTT.

The genes are TRBV7-2 and TRBJ2-3; the D is unclear. The germline CDR1 and CDR2 sequences are SGHTA and FQGNSA. V lost 3 bases and J lost 6, with 4 bases in between. The CDR3 extends over 11 amino acids. As DNA, the CDR3 is TGTGCCAGCAGCTTTCCCGATACGCAGTATTTT. The encoded protein is CASSFPDTQYF.

The chain carries TRBV5-1 and TRBJ2-2; D ambiguous. Looked up from germline, CDR1 is SGHRS and CDR2 is YFSETQ. V was clipped by 5 bases and J by 8 bases, with 16 bases between them. The CDR3 has 14 residues. CDR3 nucleotides: TGCGCCAGCAGTGCTTGGCTTTCCGCTGGGGAGCTGTTTTTT. It specifies CASSAWLSAGELFF. The full variable domain, in which reference TRBV5-1 and TRBJ2-2 provide the parts outside the CDR3, is KAGVTQTPRYLIKTRGQQVTLSCSPISGHRSVSWYQQTPGQGLQFLFEYFSETQRNKGNFPGRFSGRQFSNSRSEMNVSTLELGDSALYLCASSAWLSAGELFFGEGSRLTVL.

Concerning this clone: The same CDR3 also results from other DNA sequences found in this sample. This CDR3 reads CASRHRDSYEQYF. The CDR3 coding sequence is TGTGCCAGCAGGCACCGGGACAGTTACGAGCAGTACTTC. The chain carries TRBV6-5 and TRBJ2-7; 7 positions match TRBD1. Germline V gives CDR1 MNHEY, CDR2 SVGAGI. With 6 bases clipped from V and 4 bases from J, the junction kept 6 bases outside the gene matches. The CDR3 sequence is 13 residues long.

The chain couples TRBV14 to TRBJ1-1; 10 nucleotides line up with TRBD1. J was trimmed by 4 bases and V by 4 bases; bases with no gene match: 3. The length of the CDR3 is 14 residues. Per the germline V gene, CDR1 is SGHDN and CDR2 is FVKESK. The CDR3: CASSPGTGVTEAFF. Here the CDR3 DNA reads TGTGCCAGCAGCCCGGGGACAGGGGTCACTGAAGCTTTCTTT.

The chain carries TRBV27 and TRBJ1-5; D remains unclear. Trimming removed 8 bases from V and 4 bases from J, with 15 bases in between. Germline V lookup: CDR1 MNHEY, CDR2 SMNVEV (reference sequence). The CDR3 is 14 amino acids. This CDR3 reads CASSVGIGNQPQHF. DNA of the CDR3: TGTGCCAGCTCGGTGGGGATTGGGAATCAGCCCCAGCATTTT.

J is TRBJ2-7 and V is TRBV5-8; D call uncertain. V was pared by 5 bases and J by 0 bases, with 12 bases between. The CDR3 covers 14 residues. Germline loops: CDR1 SGHTS, CDR2 YDEGEE. The CDR3 region is CASRSRRSSYEQYF. CDR3 in DNA: TGTGCCAGCAGGTCCCGTCGGAGCTCCTACGAGCAGTACTTC.

The chain uses TRBV19 and TRBJ1-5; 12 nucleotides match TRBD1. This CDR3 has 19 residues. With 3 bases clipped from V and 0 bases from J, the junction kept 9 bases outside the gene matches. Per the germline V gene, CDR1 is LNHDA and CDR2 is SQIVND (reference sequence). The CDR3 sequence: CASSIRDRGRYYSNQPQHF. The CDR3 region has the DNA TGTGCCAGTAGTATCCGGGACAGGGGGCGATACTATAGCAATCAGCCCCAGCATTTT.

The chain joins TRBV15 to TRBJ2-7; unclear D gene. With 5 bases removed from V and 2 bases from J, the gap between germline ends came to 13 bases. The germline CDR1 and CDR2 sequences are LNHNV and YYDKDF (reference sequence). The CDR3 extends over 14 amino acids. In DNA form, the CDR3 reads TGTGCCACCAGCCCCGGAAAAGCGACCTACGAGCAGTACTTC. It encodes CATSPGKATYEQYF.

This rearrangement joins TRBV5-4 to TRBJ2-1; 8 bases map to TRBD2. V lost 3 bases to trimming and J lost 4 bases; unmatched junction nucleotides: 18. The CDR3 is made up of 19 amino acids. The germline V gene encodes CDR1 SGHNT and CDR2 YYREEE (reference sequence). CDR3 in DNA: TGTGCCAGCAGCTACGAGGCATCTAGCGGGCGAATATTATACAATGAGCAGTTCTTC. Protein: CASSYEASSGRILYNEQFF.

The gene calls are TRBV19 and TRBJ1-1; 10 positions agree with TRBD1. CDR1 and CDR2 from the germline V gene are LNHDA and SQIVND (reference sequence). V gave up 5 bases and J gave up 7 bases; unmatched junction bases: 13. This CDR3 contains 16 residues. The CDR3 nucleotides read TGTGCCAGTAGTGAGCTTTTGGGACAGGGGAAAGGTGAAGCTTTCTTT. Its protein product is CASSELLGQGKGEAFF.

The chain links TRBV5-1 to TRBJ1-5, with 8 positions matching TRBD1. Germline assignment: CDR1 SGHRS and CDR2 YFSETQ. The ends lost 4 bases at V and 5 bases at J; junction bases unmatched: 2. This CDR3 is 13 amino acids long. CDR3 sequence reads: CASSPTGDQPQHF. CDR3 in DNA: TGCGCCAGCAGCCCGACAGGGGATCAGCCCCAGCATTTT.

The chain employs TRBV5-1 and TRBJ1-1; 7 bases are a match to TRBD1. Germline CDR1 and CDR2: SGHRS and YFSETQ. Trimming removed 0 bases from V and 5 bases from J; junction bases left unmatched: 4. CDR3 length equals 14 residues. The CDR3 is CASSLALTGTEAFF. CDR3 bases: TGCGCCAGCAGCTTGGCTTTGACAGGGACTGAAGCTTTCTTT.

This clone was recorded a few times. The gene calls are TRBV18 and TRBJ1-1; D is unresolved. The V and J ends lost 6 bases and 0 bases respectively, with 17 bases between them. There are 16 residues in the CDR3. Germline-derived CDR1 and CDR2 are KGHSH and LQKENI. The CDR3 is CASSRRAVTMNTEAFF. In nucleotides, the CDR3 is TGTGCCAGCTCCCGCCGGGCAGTAACAATGAACACTGAAGCTTTCTTT.

The rearrangement links TRBV2 to TRBJ1-5, with D perhaps TRBD1 (5 bases). This CDR3 is built from 16 residues. The V end was cut by 6 bases, the J end by 3 bases, with 18 bases between. Looked up from germline, CDR1 is SNHLY and CDR2 is FYNNEI. The CDR3 sequence is CASSQTGTGFNQPQHF. CDR3 DNA sequence: TGTGCCAGCAGCCAGACCGGGACCGGATTCAATCAGCCCCAGCATTTT.

The rearrangement links TRBV2 to TRBJ2-7; D perhaps matches TRBD1 (6 bases). Germline CDR1 is SNHLY and CDR2 is FYNNEI. The V end was cut by 6 bases, the J end by 1 base, with 10 bases between. The CDR3 consists of 13 residues. In nucleotides, the CDR3 is TGTGCCAGCAGGCAGGGGATATCCTACGAGCAGTACTTC. Translated: CASRQGISYEQYF.

The chain links TRBV11-3 to TRBJ1-3; weak D call: TRBD1 (5 bases). Per germline, CDR1 SGHNT and CDR2 YENEEA. Trimming cost V 5 bases and J 3 bases, with 14 bases left between them. The CDR3 has 15 residues. CDR3 nucleotide sequence: TGTGCCAGCAGCCCCTCGGGGGGACGTGGAAACACCATATATTTT. Protein product: CASSPSGGRGNTIYF.

Concerning this clone itself: Additional DNA sequences in this sample encode the identical CDR3. This rearrangement joins TRBV5-1 to TRBJ2-5; tentatively, D is TRBD1 or TRBD2 (5 bases each). The CDR3 is 12 residues long. CDR1 and CDR2 from the germline V gene are SGHRS and YFSETQ. The V end lost 2 bases, the J end lost 4 bases, and 6 bases lay between the germline ends. The CDR3 DNA follows: TGCGCCAGCAGCTTTGGGGGAGAGACCCAGTACTTC. As protein: CASSFGGETQYF.

J is TRBJ2-2 and V is TRBV20-1; D may be TRBD2 (5 bases). The CDR3 is 14 amino acids. Trimming pared 3 bases from V and 3 bases from J, leaving 11 bases between. Looked up from germline, CDR1 is DFQATT and CDR2 is SNEGSKA (reference sequence). For the CDR3, the DNA is TGCAGTGCTAGTGGACTGGCGGACACCGGGGAGCTGTTTTTT. It encodes CSASGLADTGELFF.

This rearrangement joins TRBV28 to TRBJ2-7; 7 nucleotides agree with TRBD1. Per the germline V gene, CDR1 is MDHEN and CDR2 is SYDVKM. V shed 7 bases and J 0 bases; nucleotides not matched to a gene: 3. The CDR3 consists of 13 residues. The CDR3 sequence: CASIRQGSYEQYF. The CDR3 DNA follows: TGTGCCAGCATACGACAGGGCTCCTACGAGCAGTACTTC.

The sample holds a few counts of this clone. V gene TRBV11-2 combines with J gene TRBJ2-7, with 11 bases lining up with TRBD2. V lost 3 bases, J lost 0 bases, and 7 bases stayed unmatched. This CDR3 spans 17 amino acids. Germline V CDR1 and CDR2: SGHAT, FQNNGV. The CDR3 spells CASSLGPGLADSYEQYF. The CDR3 nucleotides are TGTGCCAGCAGCTTGGGACCGGGACTAGCGGACTCCTACGAGCAGTACTTC.

This chain links TRBV7-2 with TRBJ2-5; D is perhaps TRBD1 (6 bases). CDR3 length: 15 amino acids. Trimming shortened V by 4 bases and J by 5 bases, and 17 bases separated the two germline ends. In germline, CDR1 is SGHTA, CDR2 FQGNSA. CDR3 in amino acids: CASSSGSQGRETQYF. The CDR3 DNA sequence: TGTGCCAGCAGCTCGGGGTCACAGGGCCGGGAGACCCAGTACTTC.

V usage is TRBV6-5 and J usage is TRBJ1-3; D is possibly TRBD1 (6 bases). Trimming stripped 6 bases from V and 0 bases from J, with 12 bases between. The germline CDR1 and CDR2 sequences are MNHEY and SVGAGI. The CDR3 length is 15 residues. The CDR3 spells CASRAWDNSGNTIYF. The CDR3 region has the DNA TGTGCCAGCAGGGCCTGGGACAACTCTGGAAACACCATATATTTT.

This chain links TRBV7-2 with TRBJ1-2; maybe TRBD1 (6 bases). The V and J ends lost 5 bases and 2 bases respectively, with 12 bases between them. Germline lookup yields CDR1 SGHTA and CDR2 FQGNSA. The CDR3 loop spans 14 amino acids. The CDR3 here is CASSLRDKNYGYTF. The CDR3 nucleotides read TGTGCCAGCAGCCTACGGGACAAAAACTATGGCTACACCTTC.

This chain connects TRBV7-2 to TRBJ1-6; TRBD1 is a possible D gene (5 bases). Germline V CDR1 and CDR2: SGHTA, FQGNSA. The CDR3 loop spans 14 amino acids. The V end was cut by 1 base, the J end by 7 bases, with 8 bases between. The CDR3 coding sequence is TGTGCCAGCAGCTTAGGACAGTTAAATTCACCCCTCCACTTT. Its protein product is CASSLGQLNSPLHF.

The chain employs TRBV11-3 and TRBJ2-7; 7 nucleotides match TRBD1. The CDR3 runs 13 residues. Trimming cost V 5 bases and J 3 bases; bases outside gene matches: 4. Germline V gene data show CDR1 as SGHNT and CDR2 as YENEEA. In nucleotides, the CDR3 is TGTGCCAGCAGCCGACAGGGTGGCTACGAGCAGTACTTC. Translating it yields CASSRQGGYEQYF.